Listed below are T cell receptor beta chains from one sample, sequenced in a study of cytomegalovirus exposure and HLA in healthy donors. Assay used: immunoSEQ multiplex PCR; TCRdb lists only in-frame clones, some missing. This table holds some 120,000 clones, approximately 80% found once. The sequenced sample was PBMCs. The receptors stem from a human donor in good health. The CDR3 runs from the conserved cysteine through the conserved F or W. The D gene is left open where the match is weak. Only part of the rows carry a size: once, few, many, or a class if the clone is expanded.

V: TRBV12-5
D: NA
size: NA
J: TRBJ1-2
CDR3: CASGSGTGTMYGYTF
DNA: TGTGCTAGTGGTTCCGGAACAGGGACTATGTATGGCTACACCTTC

V: TRBV14
D: TRBD1
size: NA
J: TRBJ1-1
CDR3: CASSQDGQGPNTEAFF
DNA: TGTGCCAGCAGCCAAGATGGACAGGGGCCTAACACTGAAGCTTTCTTT

V: TRBV29-1
D: TRBD1
size: NA
J: TRBJ1-1
CDR3: CSTYRGTTEAFF
DNA: TGCAGCACTTACAGGGGGACCACTGAAGCTTTCTTT

V: TRBV28
D: NA
size: NA
J: TRBJ1-1
CDR3: CASQEQPNTEAFF
DNA: TGTGCCAGCCAAGAACAGCCGAACACTGAAGCTTTCTTT

V: TRBV29-1
D: TRBD2
size: NA
J: TRBJ2-1
CDR3: CSAFLGLAAADEQFF
DNA: TGCAGCGCGTTTCTCGGACTAGCGGCCGCGGATGAGCAGTTCTTC

V: TRBV6-1
D: TRBD2
size: few
J: TRBJ2-7
CDR3: CASSREGGVYEQYF
DNA: TGTGCCAGCAGCCGGGAGGGGGGTGTATACGAGCAGTACTTC

V: TRBV7-2
D: TRBD2
size: NA
J: TRBJ2-1
CDR3: CASSLTAESGGYNEQFF
DNA: TGTGCCAGCAGCTTAACGGCAGAGAGCGGGGGCTACAATGAGCAGTTCTTC

V: TRBV28
D: TRBD1
size: NA
J: TRBJ2-2
CDR3: CASSMDRDDTGELFF
DNA: TGTGCCAGCAGTATGGACAGGGACGACACCGGGGAGCTGTTTTTT

V: TRBV20-1
D: NA
size: once
J: TRBJ2-7
CDR3: CSLGDDYEQYF
DNA: TGCAGTTTAGGGGATGACTACGAGCAGTACTTC

V: TRBV6-1
D: NA
size: NA
J: TRBJ2-5
CDR3: CASSLPRQVTETQYF
DNA: TGTGCCAGCAGTCTCCCTAGACAGGTCACAGAGACCCAGTACTTC

V: TRBV6-6
D: NA
size: few
J: TRBJ1-5
CDR3: CASSSLGGVGEPQHF
DNA: TGTGCCAGCAGTTCCCTGGGGGGTGTGGGTGAGCCCCAGCATTTT

V: TRBV5-1
D: NA
size: NA
J: TRBJ2-2
CDR3: CASSGVGSTGELFF
DNA: TGCGCCAGCAGCGGGGTCGGGAGCACCGGGGAGCTGTTTTTT